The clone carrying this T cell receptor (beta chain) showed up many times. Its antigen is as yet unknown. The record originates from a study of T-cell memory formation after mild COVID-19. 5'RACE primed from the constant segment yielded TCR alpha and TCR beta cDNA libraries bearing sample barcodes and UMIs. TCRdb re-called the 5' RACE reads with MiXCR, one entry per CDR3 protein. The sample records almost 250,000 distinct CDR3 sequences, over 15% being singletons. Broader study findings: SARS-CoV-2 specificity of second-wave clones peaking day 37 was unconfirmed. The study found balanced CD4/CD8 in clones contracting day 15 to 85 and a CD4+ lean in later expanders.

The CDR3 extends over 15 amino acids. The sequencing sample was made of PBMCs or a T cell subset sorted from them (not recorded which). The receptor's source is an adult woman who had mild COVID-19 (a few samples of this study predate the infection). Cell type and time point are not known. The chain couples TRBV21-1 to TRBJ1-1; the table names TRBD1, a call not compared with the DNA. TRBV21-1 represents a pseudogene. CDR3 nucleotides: TGTGCCAGCAGCCGCCGAGGACAGGGTCAATCTGAAGCTTTCTTT. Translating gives CASSRRGQGQSEAFF.